The 18 T cell receptor beta chains below come from one sample, sequenced in a study of metastatic and nonmetastatic thyroid tumors. TCRdb redid the clone calls on the PCR reads using MiXCR. The table records approximately 32,000 clones, about a fifth of them present only once. No patient had received any treatment before thyroid surgery. Sequenced material: tumor tissue. The source is a male donor with papillary thyroid cancer or a benign thyroid nodule (not recorded which). Some clones in this sample may be carry-over from other donors' samples.

This clone was counted at least ten times. The J gene is TRBJ2-2, the V gene TRBV18, with 8 bases matching TRBD1. The CDR3 consists of 16 residues. Germline lookup yields CDR1 KGHSH and CDR2 LQKENI. The V segment lost 3 bases and the J segment 6 bases; nucleotides outside the gene matches: 9. This chain's CDR3 is CASSPRTGNTAGELFF. CDR3 DNA sequence: TGTGCCAGCTCACCCCGGACAGGGAATACCGCCGGGGAGCTGTTTTTT.

This clone was counted at least ten times. Being one base from a much bigger clone, this may be a read error. The chain uses TRBV15 and TRBJ2-5; 9 bases fit TRBD2. V gave up 8 bases and J gave up 5 bases; unmatched junction bases: 9. Germline V CDR1 and CDR2: LNHNV, YYDKDF (reference sequence). The CDR3 covers 14 residues. The CDR3 here is CATCGTSFGETQYF. The CDR3, as DNA: TGTGCCACCTGCGGGACTAGCTTCGGGGAGACCCAGTACTTC. Combining the CDR3 with reference TRBV15 and TRBJ2-5 gives the whole variable domain DAMVIQNPRYQVTQFGKPVTLSCSQTLNHNVMYWYQQKSSQAPKLLFHYYDKDFNNEADTPDNFQSRRPNTSFCFLDIRSPGLGDTAMYLCATCGTSFGETQYFGPGTRLLVL.

This clone occurred many times. The J gene is TRBJ2-2, the V gene TRBV11-1; the D gene is possibly TRBD2 (6 bases). V lost 1 base and J 10 bases, leaving 19 bases between the germline ends. CDR3 size: 16 residues. Germline V gives CDR1 SGHAT, CDR2 FQDESV (reference sequence). The CDR3 sequence is CASSLGPRGRRAELFF. CDR3 coding DNA: TGTGCCAGCAGCTTAGGGCCGCGCGGGCGGAGGGCGGAGCTGTTTTTT.

This clone has ten or more counts. The chain recombines TRBV4-3 with TRBJ2-6; D not resolved. CDR3 length equals 17 residues. Germline V gene data show CDR1 as LGHNA and CDR2 as YSLEER. The ends were cut back, 0 bases at V and 3 bases at J, with 12 bases in the middle. CDR3: CASSQDSKGFGANVLTF. The CDR3 DNA reads TGCGCCAGCAGCCAAGACTCAAAGGGCTTTGGGGCCAACGTCCTGACTTTC.

Comments on this clone: One base away lies a much larger clone, so this may be a sequencing read error. The chain employs TRBV7-2 and TRBJ2-5; the D gene is possibly TRBD2 (5 bases). From germline, CDR1 is SGHTA and CDR2 FQGNSA. This CDR3 region has 14 residues. V lost 1 base and J lost 9, with 15 bases in between. The CDR3 coding sequence is TGTGCCAGCAGCTTAGTTTACGGGGTTGAGTCCCAGTACTTC. Encoded protein: CASSLVYGVESQYF.

The gene calls are TRBV20-1 and TRBJ1-2; D not resolved. Germline CDR1 is DFQATT and CDR2 is SNEGSKA (reference sequence). CDR3 length: 16 residues. Trimming left V 0 bases short and J 8 bases short, with 22 bases between. CDR3 amino acids: CSARDPTARLVEGYTF. CDR3 coding DNA: TGCAGTGCTAGAGATCCAACCGCCCGACTCGTGGAGGGCTACACCTTC.

The rearrangement joins TRBV6-2 or TRBV6-3 to TRBJ1-2; D is ambiguous. Trimming cost V 5 bases and J 2 bases, with 9 bases left between them. The germline CDR1 and CDR2 sequences are MNHEY and SVGEGT. The CDR3 loop spans 13 amino acids. This chain's CDR3 is CASSERKNYGYTF. DNA for the CDR3: TGTGCCAGCAGTGAACGGAAAAACTATGGCTACACCTTC.

The chain links TRBV20-1 to TRBJ2-7; D gene uncertain. The CDR3 is made up of 11 amino acids. V shed 3 bases and J shed 4 bases, with 7 bases lying between them. Germline V CDR1 and CDR2: DFQATT, SNEGSKA (reference sequence). This CDR3 reads CSASKGYEQYF. In DNA form, the CDR3 reads TGCAGTGCTAGTAAGGGTTACGAGCAGTACTTC.

The table lists this clone with many counts. The V call is TRBV5-4, the J call TRBJ2-1, with a weak D call TRBD2 (6 bases). Per the germline V gene, CDR1 is SGHNT and CDR2 is YYREEE (reference sequence). This CDR3 spans 15 amino acids. Trimming left V 1 base short and J 8 bases short, with 16 bases between. The CDR3 protein is CASSLPGLSKDEQFF. In nucleotides, the CDR3 is TGTGCCAGCAGCTTGCCGGGACTGTCCAAGGATGAGCAGTTCTTC. Looking up the rest from reference TRBV5-4 and TRBJ2-1 gives the full variable domain: ETGVTQSPTHLIKTRGQQVTLRCSSQSGHNTVSWYQQALGQGPQFIFQYYREEENGRGNFPPRFSGLQFPNYSSELNVNALELDDSALYLCASSLPGLSKDEQFFGPGTRLTVL.

V is TRBV14 and J is TRBJ1-4; the D is unclear. V lost 4 bases and J lost 5, with 17 bases in between. There are 16 residues in the CDR3. Germline lookup yields CDR1 SGHDN and CDR2 FVKESK. This CDR3 reads CASSRPGGGSNEKLFF. In DNA, the CDR3 is TGTGCCAGCAGCCGACCAGGCGGAGGGTCGAATGAAAAACTGTTTTTT.

This clone showed up just a few times. This chain uses TRBV2 with TRBJ2-1, with TRBD1 as a possible D gene (5 bases). Trimming shortened V by 5 bases and J by 5 bases, and 10 bases separated the two germline ends. The CDR3 runs 13 residues. CDR1 is SNHLY, CDR2 FYNNEI, per germline. The CDR3 region is CASSFDRNNEQFF. The CDR3 coding sequence is TGTGCCAGCAGTTTCGACAGAAACAATGAGCAGTTCTTC. The complete variable domain, with remaining parts taken from reference TRBV2 and TRBJ2-1, reads EPEVTQTPSHQVTQMGQEVILRCVPISNHLYFYWYRQILGQKVEFLVSFYNNEISEKSEIFDDQFSVERPDGSNFTLKIRSTKLEDSAMYFCASSFDRNNEQFFGPGTRLTVL.

Many counts were recorded for this clone. The chain carries TRBV7-8 and TRBJ2-3; 11 bases are a match to TRBD2. J was trimmed by 4 bases and V by 5 bases; bases with no gene match: 8. The CDR3 has 16 residues. Germline V gene sequence: CDR1 SGHVS, CDR2 FQNEAQ. The CDR3 protein is CASSLQRLAGSDTQYF. CDR3 in DNA: TGTGCCAGCAGCCTGCAACGACTAGCGGGATCAGATACGCAGTATTTT.

In this sample, this clone turned up many times. The chain links TRBV11-2 to TRBJ2-7; 7 positions match TRBD2. The CDR3 extends over 17 amino acids. In germline, CDR1 is SGHAT, CDR2 FQNNGV. Losses at the gene ends were 5 bases for V and 0 bases for J; bases not matched to a gene: 13. CDR3 in amino acids: CASSDPLAGPSSYEQYF. The CDR3 coding sequence is TGTGCCAGCAGCGATCCATTAGCGGGCCCGAGCTCCTACGAGCAGTACTTC.

The rearrangement joins TRBV6-1 to TRBJ2-7, with 13 bases lining up with TRBD2. The J segment lost 1 base and the V segment lost 4 bases, leaving 1 base of the junction unmatched. Germline CDR1 MNHNS, CDR2 SASEGT. The CDR3 loop spans 15 amino acids. CDR3 amino acids: CASSGTSGGSYEQYF. CDR3 DNA: TGTGCCAGCAGTGGGACTAGCGGGGGTTCCTACGAGCAGTACTTC.

This clone is termed medium-sized. This chain uses TRBV11-2 with TRBJ2-3; D unresolved. The germline gives CDR1 SGHAT, CDR2 FQNNGV. This CDR3 has 14 amino acids. Trimming pared 4 bases from V and 5 bases from J, leaving 13 bases between. CDR3 amino acids: CASSSSMARDTQYF. CDR3 nucleotides: TGTGCCAGCAGCTCAAGCATGGCCCGAGATACGCAGTATTTT.

Turning to this clone: A junction boundary mismatches the germline segment, possibly from a read error. The chain employs TRBV2 and TRBJ2-2; TRBD2 matches 11 bases. This CDR3 is 15 amino acids long. The germline V gene has CDR1 SNHLY and CDR2 FYNNEI. This chain's CDR3 is CTSRRIAGGAGELFF. CDR3 DNA sequence: TGTACCAGCAGACGGATAGCGGGAGGGGCCGGGGAGCTGTTTTTT.

The chain recombines TRBV6-1 with TRBJ1-1, with a weak D call TRBD1 (5 bases). The V end lost 10 bases, the J end lost 10 bases, and 19 bases lay between the germline ends. This CDR3 has 12 residues. CDR1 MNHNS and CDR2 SASEGT come from the germline V gene. As DNA, the CDR3 is TGTGCCACCCAACGGGGTGGGGGTGTAGCTTTCTTT. Translating gives CATQRGGGVAFF.

This clone occurred many times. CDR3 in amino acids: CASSQTAGGPTGELFF. DNA of the CDR3: TGTGCCAGCAGCCAGACCGCGGGAGGGCCGACCGGGGAGCTGTTTTTT. The chain carries TRBV11-1 and TRBJ2-2, with TRBD2 identical over 9 bases. This CDR3 region has 16 residues. V dropped 5 bases and J dropped 5; count of bases not matched to a gene: 9. Germline lookup yields CDR1 SGHAT and CDR2 FQDESV (reference sequence).